These 14 T cell receptor beta chains were sequenced from one sample in a study of ipilimumab plus nivolumab after autologous stem cell transplantation. Profiled with immunoSEQ multiplex PCR; TCRdb holds only in-frame clones, not every one. Of some 16,000 clones in the sample, roughly four fifths were seen once. This sample comprised PBMCs, obtained in a trial of ipilimumab plus nivolumab as post-transplant consolidation. Receptors originate from a male donor with diffuse large B-cell lymphoma.

The V gene is TRBV18, the J gene TRBJ2-3; D is unclear. From germline, CDR1 is KGHSH and CDR2 LQKENI. CDR3 length equals 17 residues. The ends were cut back, 3 bases at V and 0 bases at J, with 16 bases in the middle. Here the CDR3 reads CASSPNLAAASTDTQYF. CDR3 nucleotide sequence: TGTGCCAGCTCACCCAATCTCGCGGCGGCAAGCACAGATACGCAGTATTTT.

The chain combines TRBV4-2 with TRBJ1-2; TRBD1 agrees at 7 bases. The V segment lost 2 bases and the J segment 4 bases; nucleotides outside the gene matches: 10. Germline loops: CDR1 LGHNA, CDR2 YNFKEQ. CDR3 length: 16 residues. The CDR3 DNA is TGTGCCAGCAGCCAACAAACCGGACAGGAGTTCTATGGCTACACCTTC. Encoded protein: CASSQQTGQEFYGYTF.

The chain joins TRBV7-6 to TRBJ2-1, with 8 positions matching TRBD2. Trimming took 2 bases from V and 5 from J; bases not matched to a gene: 11. Germline loops: CDR1 SGHVS, CDR2 FNYEAQ. This CDR3 is 17 amino acids long. As DNA, the CDR3 is TGTGCCAGCAGCTTAAGGCCTAGCGGGTTGACCCACAATGAGCAGTTCTTC. This sequence encodes CASSLRPSGLTHNEQFF.

In its sample, this clone was seen once. J is TRBJ2-7 and V is TRBV5-6, with TRBD1 identical over 12 bases. This CDR3 is 16 amino acids long. Germline loops: CDR1 SGHDT, CDR2 YYEEEE. V dropped 4 bases and J dropped 7; count of bases not matched to a gene: 12. CDR3 nucleotide sequence: TGTGCCAGCAGCGAAACACCGGGACAGGGGGCGTCTGAGCAGTACTTC. Protein product: CASSETPGQGASEQYF. Using reference TRBV5-6 and TRBJ2-7 for the parts outside the CDR3, the full variable domain is DAGVTQSPTHLIKTRGQQVTLRCSPKSGHDTVSWYQQALGQGPQFIFQYYEEEERQRGNFPDRFSGHQFPNYSSELNVNALLLGDSALYLCASSETPGQGASEQYFGPGTRLTVT.

This clone was seen a few times. The rearrangement links TRBV23-1 to TRBJ1-1; D is unresolved. TRBV23-1 is an ORF for which the function is uncertain. The length of the CDR3 is 13 residues. Trimming removed 2 bases from V and 1 base from J, with 5 bases in between. The CDR3 region is CASSQNENTEAFF. CDR3 sequence (DNA): TGCGCCAGCAGTCAAAATGAGAACACTGAAGCTTTCTTT.

This clone was recorded once. The same CDR3 is also encoded by other DNA sequences in this sample. The rearrangement joins TRBV7-9 to TRBJ2-2; D is perhaps TRBD1 (5 bases). There are 14 residues in the CDR3. V lost 6 bases and J 2 bases, leaving 10 bases between the germline ends. Germline CDR1 and CDR2: SEHNR and FQNEAQ (reference sequence). The CDR3 DNA is TGTGCCAGCAGTACGCAGGGTAACACCGGGGAGCTGTTTTTT. Its protein is CASSTQGNTGELFF.

The chain joins TRBV4-1 to TRBJ1-2; 9 nucleotides agree with TRBD1. The CDR3 is 16 amino acids. Germline trimming cut 4 bases from V and 4 bases from J; bases unmatched to any gene: 10. Germline V gene lookup returns CDR1 MGHRA and CDR2 YSYEKL. The CDR3 DNA reads TGCGCCAGCAGCCCTCCTCCGGGACAGGGACTCTATGGCTACACCTTC. Its protein is CASSPPPGQGLYGYTF.

This clone has a single count. The genes are TRBV5-1 and TRBJ1-1, with a possible D match to TRBD1 (6 bases). CDR1 and CDR2 (germline): SGHRS, YFSETQ. The ends were cut back, 0 bases at V and 9 bases at J, with 12 bases in the middle. This CDR3 spans 13 amino acids. CDR3 sequence: CASSLEKGTKAFF. The CDR3 DNA reads as TGCGCCAGCAGCTTGGAAAAGGGGACAAAAGCTTTCTTT.

As DNA, the CDR3 is TGTGCCAGCAGTTTGTCTGCCGGGGGGGGCTCCAAGTACTTC. Residues: CASSLSAGGGSKYF. This chain links TRBV5-8 with TRBJ2-7, with 8 positions matching TRBD2. Unmatched junction bases numbered 15, after V lost 5 bases and J lost 11 bases. CDR3 length: 14 residues. CDR1 is SGHTS, CDR2 YDEGEE, per germline.

CDR3 in amino acids: CASSLGQGLHEQYF. CDR3 nucleotides: TGTGCCAGCAGTTTAGGCCAGGGCCTCCACGAGCAGTACTTC. The rearrangement links TRBV27 to TRBJ2-7, with D maybe TRBD1 (5 bases). Per the germline V gene, CDR1 is MNHEY and CDR2 is SMNVEV (reference sequence). The V gene lost 2 bases and the J gene lost 5 bases, with 13 bases spanning the gap. The CDR3 consists of 14 residues.

The chain carries TRBV27 and TRBJ2-3; D may match TRBD1 or TRBD2 (6 bases each). CDR1 MNHEY and CDR2 SMNVEV come from the germline V gene (reference sequence). This CDR3 contains 15 residues. With 5 bases removed from V and 14 bases from J, the gap between germline ends came to 26 bases. The CDR3 DNA sequence: TGTGCCAGCAGTCGCAGCCTTGATTTGCCGGGGGCGGTGTATTTT. Translation: CASSRSLDLPGAVYF.

The chain combines TRBV5-4 with TRBJ1-1; D not certain. The V gene's germline CDR1 is SGHNT and CDR2 YYREEE (reference sequence). This CDR3 spans 14 amino acids. V was clipped by 1 base and J by 6 bases, with 13 bases between them. CDR3 protein: CASSLSRTTAEAFF. CDR3 nucleotide sequence: TGTGCCAGCAGCTTGTCTCGGACGACGGCTGAAGCTTTCTTT.

The chain couples TRBV5-4 to TRBJ2-5; 8 nucleotides match TRBD2. Germline V CDR1 and CDR2: SGHNT, YYREEE (reference sequence). The CDR3 sequence is 15 residues long. The V segment lost 4 bases and the J segment 5 bases; nucleotides outside the gene matches: 10. CDR3 DNA sequence: TGTGCCAGCAGCCCAGGACTAGCCCGGGGGGAGACCCAGTACTTC. This codes for CASSPGLARGETQYF.

The CDR3 sequence: CASSVSGSYEQYF. The CDR3 nucleotides read TGTGCCAGCAGTGTTAGCGGGAGCTACGAGCAGTACTTC. J is TRBJ2-7 and V is TRBV6-5; 9 positions match TRBD2. The CDR3 runs 13 residues. The V gene's germline CDR1 is MNHEY and CDR2 SVGAGI. The V and J ends lost 5 bases and 3 bases, in that order; junction bases with no gene match: 2.